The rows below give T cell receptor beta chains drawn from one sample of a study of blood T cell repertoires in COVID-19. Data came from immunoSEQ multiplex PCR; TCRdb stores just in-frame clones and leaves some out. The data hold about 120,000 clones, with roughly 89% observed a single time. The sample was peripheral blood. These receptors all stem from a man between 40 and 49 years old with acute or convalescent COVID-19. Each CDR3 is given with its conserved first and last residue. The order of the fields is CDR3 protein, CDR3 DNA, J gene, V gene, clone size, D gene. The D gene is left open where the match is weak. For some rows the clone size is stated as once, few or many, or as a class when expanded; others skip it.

CDR3: CASSLASASTDTQYF; DNA: TGTGCCAGCAGCCTGGCTAGCGCGAGCACAGATACGCAGTATTTT; J: TRBJ2-3; V: TRBV7-8; size: once; D: NA
CDR3: CASRERLSEKLFF; DNA: TGTGCCAGCAGAGAACGGTTGAGTGAAAAACTGTTTTTT; J: TRBJ1-4; V: TRBV2; size: once; D: NA
CDR3: CAWKAVRGHEKLFF; DNA: TGTGCCTGGAAGGCGGTGAGGGGGCATGAAAAACTGTTTTTT; J: TRBJ1-4; V: TRBV30; size: NA; D: TRBD1
CDR3: CASSQVTTGVAFF; DNA: TGTGCCAGCAGCCAAGTGACCACAGGGGTGGCTTTCTTT; J: TRBJ1-1; V: TRBV14; size: NA; D: TRBD1
CDR3: CASSDRHPYGYTF; DNA: TGTGCCAGCAGTGACCGACACCCATATGGCTACACCTTC; J: TRBJ1-2; V: TRBV6-1; size: NA; D: NA
CDR3: CASSLAGGYTEAFF; DNA: TGTGCCAGCAGCCTGGCGGGGGGGTACACTGAAGCTTTCTTT; J: TRBJ1-1; V: TRBV11-2; size: NA; D: NA
CDR3: CASSLNTGGAGGYTF; DNA: TGTGCCAGCAGTTTAAATACAGGGGGCGCGGGGGGCTACACCTTC; J: TRBJ1-2; V: TRBV27; size: NA; D: TRBD1
CDR3: CASSLGAGEYEKLFF; DNA: TGTGCCAGCAGCTTGGGGGCGGGAGAGTATGAAAAACTGTTTTTT; J: TRBJ1-4; V: TRBV7-9; size: NA; D: NA
CDR3: CASSRDSSINQPQHF; DNA: TGTGCCAGCAGTCGGGACAGTTCAATCAACCAGCCCCAGCATTTT; J: TRBJ1-5; V: TRBV2; size: NA; D: TRBD1
CDR3: CASSNYRAMNTEAFF; DNA: TGTGCCAGTAGTAACTACAGGGCCATGAACACTGAAGCTTTCTTT; J: TRBJ1-1; V: TRBV19; size: NA; D: NA
CDR3: CASSARTGPAEAFF; DNA: TGTGCCAGCAGCGCCCGGACAGGGCCCGCTGAAGCTTTCTTT; J: TRBJ1-1; V: TRBV7-9; size: NA; D: TRBD1
CDR3: CASSIDRDSGTQYF; DNA: TGTGCCAGTAGTATCGACAGGGACTCGGGGACCCAGTACTTC; J: TRBJ2-5; V: TRBV19; size: once; D: NA
CDR3: CASNPRGPDGYTF; DNA: TGTGCCAGCAACCCAAGGGGGCCCGATGGCTACACCTTC; J: TRBJ1-2; V: TRBV28; size: once; D: TRBD1
CDR3: CASSPGAARGIAEAFF; DNA: TGTGCCAGTAGTCCAGGGGCAGCCAGAGGTATCGCTGAAGCTTTCTTT; J: TRBJ1-1; V: TRBV19; size: NA; D: NA
CDR3: CASSLGPTGPKLFF; DNA: TGTGCCAGCAGCTTAGGCCCAACAGGGCCCAAACTGTTTTTT; J: TRBJ1-4; V: TRBV11-2; size: NA; D: NA
CDR3: CASSLAYRDRGSGYTF; DNA: TGTGCCAGCAGCTTAGCTTACAGGGACAGGGGTAGTGGCTACACCTTC; J: TRBJ1-2; V: TRBV7-6; size: few; D: TRBD1